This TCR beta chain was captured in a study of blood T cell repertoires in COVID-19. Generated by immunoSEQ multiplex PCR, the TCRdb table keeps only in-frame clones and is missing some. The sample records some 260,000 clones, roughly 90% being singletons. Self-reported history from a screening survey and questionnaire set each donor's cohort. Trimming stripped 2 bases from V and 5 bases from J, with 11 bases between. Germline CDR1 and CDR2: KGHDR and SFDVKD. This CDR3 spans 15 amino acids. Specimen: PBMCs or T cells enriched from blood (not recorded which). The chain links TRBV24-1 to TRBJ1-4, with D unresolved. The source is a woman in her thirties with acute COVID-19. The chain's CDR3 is CATSDSTYSNEKLFF. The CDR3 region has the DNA TGTGCCACCAGTGATTCTACGTATTCCAATGAAAAACTGTTTTTT.